One sample yielded the 15 T cell receptor beta chains listed below, sequenced in a study of blood T cell repertoires in COVID-19. Here immunoSEQ multiplex PCR was the method, and the copy in TCRdb shows in-frame clones only, minus some. The sample lists a few hundred thousand clones, 70% to 85% occurring once. Sequencing was performed on peripheral blood. These receptors were obtained from a human donor with COVID-19, enrolled during active disease. The donor label of this sample is uncertain.

The chain combines TRBV6-5 with TRBJ1-2, with TRBD1 matching 9 bases. CDR1 and CDR2 from the germline V gene are MNHEY and SVGAGI. The trim removed 8 bases at V and 6 bases at J, leaving 10 bases unmatched. This CDR3 has 14 amino acids. In DNA, the CDR3 is TGTGCCAGCGGAACCCGGGACAGGGCTGATGGCTACACCTTC. Translating gives CASGTRDRADGYTF.

The rearrangement joins TRBV10-3 to TRBJ1-1, with TRBD1 identical over 10 bases. V was clipped by 2 bases and J by 2 bases; unmatched bases: 8. The germline CDR1 and CDR2 sequences are ENHRY and SYGVKD. This CDR3 contains 17 residues. CDR3 region: CAISEPFGDRGNTEAFF. Written as DNA, the CDR3 is TGTGCCATCAGTGAGCCCTTTGGGGACAGGGGTAACACTGAAGCTTTCTTT.

The chain uses TRBV7-2 and TRBJ2-1; 9 bases are shared with TRBD2. The CDR3 extends over 14 amino acids. Trimming at V came to 5 bases and at J to 4 bases, leaving 3 bases not matched to a gene. Germline V gene lookup returns CDR1 SGHTA and CDR2 FQGNSA. The CDR3 DNA reads as TGTGCCAGCAGCACCAGCGGGAGGTACAATGAGCAGTTCTTC. This codes for CASSTSGRYNEQFF.

The chain links TRBV6-1 to TRBJ1-5, with a weak D call TRBD1 (6 bases). In germline, CDR1 is MNHNS, CDR2 SASEGT. Trimming left V 3 bases short and J 6 bases short, with 12 bases between. The CDR3 contains 14 residues. CDR3 amino acids: CASSESGDSQPQHF. The CDR3 bases are TGTGCCAGCAGTGAGTCAGGGGATTCTCAGCCCCAGCATTTT.

The chain recombines TRBV27 with TRBJ2-1, with 13 bases matching TRBD2. This CDR3 comprises 17 residues. Germline loops: CDR1 MNHEY, CDR2 SMNVEV (reference sequence). V trimming: 8 bases; J trimming: 4 bases; junction bases outside the gene matches: 11. CDR3 in DNA: TGTGCCAGCTTCGGACTAGCGGGAGTCCATATTTACAATGAGCAGTTCTTC. It specifies CASFGLAGVHIYNEQFF.

The CDR3 sequence: CASSLGTAYGYTF. The CDR3, as DNA: TGTGCCAGCAGCCTCGGGACAGCCTATGGCTACACCTTC. The chain uses TRBV6-5 and TRBJ1-2; 7 bases match TRBD1. The CDR3 has 13 amino acids. Trimming at V came to 6 bases and at J to 4 bases, leaving 5 bases not matched to a gene. Germline loops: CDR1 MNHEY, CDR2 SVGAGI.

The chain employs TRBV6-2 or TRBV6-3 and TRBJ1-5; TRBD1 agrees at 9 bases. V trimming: 2 bases; J trimming: 4 bases; junction bases outside the gene matches: 3. Per germline, CDR1 MNHEY and CDR2 SVGEGT. The CDR3 runs to 15 residues. The CDR3 is CASSYLGTGNQPQHF. CDR3 DNA: TGTGCCAGCAGTTACCTCGGGACAGGGAATCAGCCCCAGCATTTT.

The chain links TRBV19 to TRBJ1-5; D is uncertain. V was trimmed by 1 base and J by 5 bases, leaving 9 bases between them. This CDR3 has 14 residues. Germline CDR1 and CDR2: LNHDA and SQIVND (reference sequence). CDR3 DNA: TGTGCCAGTAGTATAGGAAACAGAGATCAGCCCCAGCATTTT. Protein sequence: CASSIGNRDQPQHF.

This sequence joins TRBV7-2 and TRBJ1-5; D is unclear. This CDR3 is built from 18 residues. V lost 6 bases and J lost 3, with 24 bases in between. Germline lookup yields CDR1 SGHTA and CDR2 FQGNSA. CDR3 loop: CASSHNSAGSINNQPQHF. The CDR3 bases are TGTGCCAGCAGTCATAATTCGGCGGGGAGTATCAACAATCAGCCCCAGCATTTT.

The chain links TRBV18 to TRBJ2-2; 9 nucleotides align to TRBD1. This CDR3 spans 16 amino acids. V was pared by 0 bases and J by 5 bases, with 4 bases of the junction left unmatched. Germline V gives CDR1 KGHSH, CDR2 LQKENI. The CDR3 nucleotides are TGTGCCAGCTCACCACCCGGACAGGGGAGGACCGGGGAGCTGTTTTTT. It yields the protein CASSPPGQGRTGELFF.

V and J are TRBV28 and TRBJ1-6; no reliable D call. V shed 3 bases and J shed 7 bases, with 4 bases lying between them. Germline CDR1 MDHEN, CDR2 SYDVKM. This CDR3 has 12 amino acids. The CDR3 region is CASSFENSPLHF. The CDR3 DNA follows: TGTGCCAGCAGTTTCGAGAATTCACCCCTCCACTTT.

The chain couples TRBV9 to TRBJ2-3; 10 bases agree with TRBD2. The germline V gene has CDR1 SGDLS and CDR2 YYNGEE. This CDR3 has 18 residues. With 0 bases clipped from V and 1 base from J, the junction kept 8 bases outside the gene matches. Here the CDR3 reads CASSVALAGAFGTDTQYF. CDR3 nucleotides: TGTGCCAGCAGCGTAGCCCTAGCGGGAGCATTCGGCACAGATACGCAGTATTTT.

This clone has more than one count but fewer than ten. The chain recombines TRBV10-3 with TRBJ1-4; the match to TRBD1 covers 9 bases. The CDR3 has 15 amino acids. Trimming took 3 bases from V and 8 from J; bases not matched to a gene: 7. CDR1 is ENHRY, CDR2 SYGVKD, per germline. The CDR3 nucleotides are TGTGCCATCAGTGACCCGGGACAGGGTCGCGAAAAACTGTTTTTT. It is translated as CAISDPGQGREKLFF.

V usage is TRBV15 and J usage is TRBJ2-7; possible D gene TRBD1, 8 bases. This CDR3 has 17 amino acids. Germline assignment: CDR1 LNHNV and CDR2 YYDKDF (reference sequence). The V end was cut by 2 bases, the J end by 7 bases, with 24 bases between. CDR3 in amino acids: CATSRIRGGQGLREQYF. CDR3 bases: TGTGCCACCAGCAGAATAAGGGGAGGACAGGGACTACGGGAGCAGTACTTC.

As DNA, the CDR3 is TGTGCCAGCAGTTACTCGCCTAGCGGGGCCTACGAGCAGTACTTC. Translation gives CASSYSPSGAYEQYF. V usage is TRBV6-6 and J usage is TRBJ2-7, with TRBD2 identical over 9 bases. The germline V gene has CDR1 MNHNY and CDR2 SVGAGI (reference sequence). The CDR3 sequence is 15 residues long. After removal of 0 bases from V and 2 bases from J, the junction contained 2 bases not matched to a gene.